Reported below is one TCR beta chain. The data belong to a study of blood T cell repertoires in COVID-19. Study-level information: Italy, Spain and the United States were the sources of the convalescent and acute COVID-19 samples. Sample material is recorded as cDNA or gDNA derived from T cells, B-cell-depleted T cells, or PBMCs.

There are 13 residues in the CDR3. Per the germline V gene, CDR1 is SQVTM and CDR2 is ANQGSEA. V trimming: 4 bases; J trimming: 6 bases; junction bases outside the gene matches: 7. Original data processing: Amplification from reference gene primers served as the basis for estimated nucleated cell counts. Here immunoSEQ multiplex PCR was the method, and the copy in TCRdb shows in-frame clones only, minus some. The DNA was the basis for D and trimming; V, J and clone size are from that table. The sample contains more than 45,000 clones, approximately 83% of which appear only once. The receptor comes from an elderly woman with acute or convalescent COVID-19. J is TRBJ2-7 and V is TRBV29-1, with 9 bases identical to TRBD2. The sequenced sample was peripheral blood. The CDR3 spells CSVVERGVGEQYF. In DNA form, the CDR3 reads TGCAGCGTTGTGGAGCGGGGGGTCGGCGAGCAGTACTTC.